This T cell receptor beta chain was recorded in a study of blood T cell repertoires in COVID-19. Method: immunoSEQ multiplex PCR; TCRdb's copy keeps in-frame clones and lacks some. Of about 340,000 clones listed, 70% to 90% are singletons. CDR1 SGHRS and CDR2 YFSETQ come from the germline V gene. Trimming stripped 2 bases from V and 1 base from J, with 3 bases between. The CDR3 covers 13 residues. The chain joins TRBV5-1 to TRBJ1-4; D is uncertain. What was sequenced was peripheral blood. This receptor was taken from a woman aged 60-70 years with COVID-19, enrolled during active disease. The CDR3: CASSFITNEKLFF. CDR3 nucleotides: TGCGCCAGCAGCTTCATAACTAATGAAAAACTGTTTTTT.